A single T cell receptor beta chain is shown here with its context. As yet, its antigen is unknown. Other DNA sequences in the sample encode the same CDR3. Clones were read by immunoSEQ multiplex PCR, and TCRdb kept only the in-frame ones, dropping some. The sample lists 2 million to 2.5 million clones, 90% to 95% seen once, with 0.35% to 0.5% in the top ten. The data stem from a study of shared clonotypes between healthy human individuals. Findings and caveats of the study: Some naive CD4 clonotypes, 4% to 6%, turned up in common across several donors.

Germline V lookup: CDR1 SGHRS, CDR2 YFSETQ. Trimming shortened V by 3 bases and J by 2 bases, and 15 bases separated the two germline ends. The CDR3 consists of 15 residues. This chain connects TRBV5-1 to TRBJ2-7, with a possible D match to TRBD1 (5 bases). The specimen was naive CD4+ T cells from PBMCs. Subset defined: CD45RA+ positively selected. The TCR sequence derives from a man aged 18 to 29 in good health. Some clones in this sample may be carry-over from other donors' samples. CDR3 residues: CASSSAGQGPYEQYF. In DNA form, the CDR3 reads TGCGCCAGCAGCTCGGCCGGTCAGGGCCCCTACGAGCAGTACTTC.